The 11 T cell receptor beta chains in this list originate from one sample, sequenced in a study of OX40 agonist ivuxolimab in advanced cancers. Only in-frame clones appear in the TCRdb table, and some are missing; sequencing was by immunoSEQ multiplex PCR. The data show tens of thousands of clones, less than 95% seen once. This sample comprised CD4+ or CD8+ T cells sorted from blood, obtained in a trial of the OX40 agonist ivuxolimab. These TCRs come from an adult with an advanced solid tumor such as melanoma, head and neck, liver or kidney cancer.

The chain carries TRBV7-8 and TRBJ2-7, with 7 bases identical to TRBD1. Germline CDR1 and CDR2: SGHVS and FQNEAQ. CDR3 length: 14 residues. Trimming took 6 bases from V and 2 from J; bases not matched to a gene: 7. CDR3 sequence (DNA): TGTGCCAGCAGGGATCGGGACAGCACCTACGAGCAGTACTTC. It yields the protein CASRDRDSTYEQYF. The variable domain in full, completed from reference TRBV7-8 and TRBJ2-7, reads GAGVSQSPRYKVAKRGQDVALRCDPISGHVSLFWYQQALGQGPEFLTYFQNEAQLDKSGLPSDRFFAERPEGSVSTLKIQRTQQEDSAVYLCASRDRDSTYEQYFGPGTRLTVT.

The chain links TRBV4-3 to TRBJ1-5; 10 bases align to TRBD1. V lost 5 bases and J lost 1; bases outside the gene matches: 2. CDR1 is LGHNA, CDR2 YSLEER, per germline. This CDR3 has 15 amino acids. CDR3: CASSTDRGSNQPQHF. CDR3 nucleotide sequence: TGCGCCAGCAGCACGGACAGGGGGAGCAATCAGCCCCAGCATTTT.

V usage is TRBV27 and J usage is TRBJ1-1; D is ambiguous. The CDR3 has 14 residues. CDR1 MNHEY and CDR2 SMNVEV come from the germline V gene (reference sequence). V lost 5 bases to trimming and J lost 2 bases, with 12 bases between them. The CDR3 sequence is CASSLRGSNTEAFF. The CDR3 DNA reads TGTGCCAGCAGTCTTCGCGGGTCTAACACTGAAGCTTTCTTT.

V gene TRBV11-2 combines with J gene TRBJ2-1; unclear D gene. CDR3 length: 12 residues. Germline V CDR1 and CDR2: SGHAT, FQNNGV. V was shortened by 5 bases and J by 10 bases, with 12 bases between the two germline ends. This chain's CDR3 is CASSPRAREQFF. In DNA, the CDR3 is TGTGCCAGCAGCCCACGGGCGCGAGAGCAGTTCTTC.

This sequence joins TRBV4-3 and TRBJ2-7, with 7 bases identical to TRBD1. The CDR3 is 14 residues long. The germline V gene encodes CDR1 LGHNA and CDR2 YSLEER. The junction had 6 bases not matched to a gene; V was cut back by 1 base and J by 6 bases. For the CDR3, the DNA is TGCGCCAGCAGCCAAGGGACAGGACCTAGCGAGCAGTACTTC. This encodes CASSQGTGPSEQYF.

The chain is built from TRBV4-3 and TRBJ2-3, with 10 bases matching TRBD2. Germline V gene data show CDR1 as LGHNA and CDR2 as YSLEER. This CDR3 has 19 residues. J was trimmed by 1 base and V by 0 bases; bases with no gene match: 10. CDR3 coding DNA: TGCGCCAGCAGCCAAGATGAAGGTCCTAGCGGGAGTGGCACAGATACGCAGTATTTT. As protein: CASSQDEGPSGSGTDTQYF.

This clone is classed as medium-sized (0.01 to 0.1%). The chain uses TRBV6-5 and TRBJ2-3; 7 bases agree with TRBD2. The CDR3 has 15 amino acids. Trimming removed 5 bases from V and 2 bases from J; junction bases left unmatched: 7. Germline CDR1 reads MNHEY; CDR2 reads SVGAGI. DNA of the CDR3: TGTGCCAGCAGTCTATTAGGGACTAACACAGATACGCAGTATTTT. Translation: CASSLLGTNTDTQYF.

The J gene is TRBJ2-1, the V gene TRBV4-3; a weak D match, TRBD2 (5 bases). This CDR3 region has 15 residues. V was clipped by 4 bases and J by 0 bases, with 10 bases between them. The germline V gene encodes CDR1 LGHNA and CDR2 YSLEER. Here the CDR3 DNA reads TGCGCCAGCAGCCTGGACTCGAGCTCCTACAATGAGCAGTTCTTC. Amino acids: CASSLDSSSYNEQFF.

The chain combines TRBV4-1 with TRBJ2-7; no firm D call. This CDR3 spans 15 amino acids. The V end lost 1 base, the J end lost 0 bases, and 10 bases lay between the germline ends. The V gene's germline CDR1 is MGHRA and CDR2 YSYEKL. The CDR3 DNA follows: TGCGCCAGCAGCCAAGCATTTGGTCCCTCCTACGAGCAGTACTTC. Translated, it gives CASSQAFGPSYEQYF.

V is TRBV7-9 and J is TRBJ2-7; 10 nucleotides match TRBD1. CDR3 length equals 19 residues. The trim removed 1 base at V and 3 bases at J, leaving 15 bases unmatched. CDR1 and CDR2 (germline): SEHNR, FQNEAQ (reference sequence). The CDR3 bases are TGTGCCAGCAGCTTAGTCTTTACTAGGGGACAGGGGAGCCTCTACGAGCAGTACTTC. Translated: CASSLVFTRGQGSLYEQYF.

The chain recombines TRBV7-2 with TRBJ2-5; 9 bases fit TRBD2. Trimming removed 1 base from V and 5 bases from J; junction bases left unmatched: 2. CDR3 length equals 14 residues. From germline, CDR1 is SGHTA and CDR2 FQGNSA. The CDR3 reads CASSLVAGGETQYF. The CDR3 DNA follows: TGTGCCAGCAGCTTAGTGGCGGGAGGGGAGACCCAGTACTTC.